The clone carrying this T cell receptor beta chain appeared once. What it binds is unknown. These data are taken from a study of shared clonotypes between healthy human individuals. Broader study findings: Shared across several donors were around 4.7% of the naive CD4 clonotypes. Investigators expected sequencing depth to affect clonotype sharing among donors. Memory subsets generally showed smaller estimated richness than naive subsets did.

Selected positively for CCR7 and CD45RO-negative, naive CD8 cells excluded terminally differentiated effector memory CD45RA+ cells. Some clones are missing from TCRdb's copy, which holds only in-frame ones; the method was immunoSEQ multiplex PCR. The sample carries some 2,000,000 clones, 85% to 95% recorded once. The CDR3 is 15 residues long. V was clipped by 3 bases and J by 6 bases; unmatched bases: 9. Germline lookup yields CDR1 LGHNA and CDR2 YSLEER. This TCR came from a man aged 18-30 years in good health. Sequences were obtained from naive CD8+ T cells sorted from blood. The chain carries TRBV4-3 and TRBJ2-7; 9 bases map to TRBD2. The CDR3 DNA reads as TGCGCCAGCAGCCAGTTCTTAGCGGGAGAGAGCGAGCAGTACTTC. Amino acids: CASSQFLAGESEQYF.